This TCR beta chain was found in a study of cytomegalovirus exposure and HLA in healthy donors. For the study at large: It was reported in a later analysis that the same platform had been used for the 90 to 150 validation repertoires as for the approximately 700 first-cohort repertoires. Whole-study findings and limits: A few chains tied to CMV proved CMV antigen-specific in vitro. The authors listed around 150 TCR beta chains as cytomegalovirus-associated.

The table came from immunoSEQ multiplex PCR; TCRdb's copy has only in-frame clones and leaves some out. The sample consists of 200,000 to 300,000 clones, roughly 86% of them appearing once. Germline V gene sequence: CDR1 SQVTM, CDR2 ANQGSEA. The J segment lost 0 bases and the V segment lost 1 base, leaving 3 bases of the junction unmatched. The CDR3 spans 15 residues. The approximately 120-subject validation cohort, separate from the approximately 670-subject first cohort, included the donors. Points on this clone: Antigen specificity is unknown.

The TCR comes from a woman in her twenties or thirties in good health and CMV-seropositive. Material: PBMCs. J is TRBJ2-1 and V is TRBV29-1, with 7 bases aligning to TRBD2. For the CDR3, the DNA is TGCAGCGTTGAAGTACTAGCGAGCTCCTACAATGAGCAGTTCTTC. This codes for CSVEVLASSYNEQFF.